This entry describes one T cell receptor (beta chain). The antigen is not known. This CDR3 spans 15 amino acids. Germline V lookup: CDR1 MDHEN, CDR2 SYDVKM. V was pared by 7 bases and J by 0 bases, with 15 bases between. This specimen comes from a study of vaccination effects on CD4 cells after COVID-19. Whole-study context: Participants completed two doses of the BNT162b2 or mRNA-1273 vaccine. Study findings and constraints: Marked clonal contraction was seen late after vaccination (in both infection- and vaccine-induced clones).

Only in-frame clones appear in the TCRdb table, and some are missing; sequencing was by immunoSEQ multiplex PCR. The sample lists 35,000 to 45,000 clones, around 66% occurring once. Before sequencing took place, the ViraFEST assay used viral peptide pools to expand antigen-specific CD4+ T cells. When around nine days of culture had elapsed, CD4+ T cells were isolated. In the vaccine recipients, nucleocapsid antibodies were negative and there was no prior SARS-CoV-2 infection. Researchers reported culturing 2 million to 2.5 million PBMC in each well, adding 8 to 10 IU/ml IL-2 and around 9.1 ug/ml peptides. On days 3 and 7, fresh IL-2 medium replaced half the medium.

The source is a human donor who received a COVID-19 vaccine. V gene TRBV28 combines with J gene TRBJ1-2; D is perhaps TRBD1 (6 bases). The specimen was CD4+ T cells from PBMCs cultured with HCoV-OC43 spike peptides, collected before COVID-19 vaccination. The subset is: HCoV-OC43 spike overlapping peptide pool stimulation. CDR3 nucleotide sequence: TGTGCCAGCACCACAAGCAGGGGCCCTAACTATGGCTACACCTTC. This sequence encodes CASTTSRGPNYGYTF.